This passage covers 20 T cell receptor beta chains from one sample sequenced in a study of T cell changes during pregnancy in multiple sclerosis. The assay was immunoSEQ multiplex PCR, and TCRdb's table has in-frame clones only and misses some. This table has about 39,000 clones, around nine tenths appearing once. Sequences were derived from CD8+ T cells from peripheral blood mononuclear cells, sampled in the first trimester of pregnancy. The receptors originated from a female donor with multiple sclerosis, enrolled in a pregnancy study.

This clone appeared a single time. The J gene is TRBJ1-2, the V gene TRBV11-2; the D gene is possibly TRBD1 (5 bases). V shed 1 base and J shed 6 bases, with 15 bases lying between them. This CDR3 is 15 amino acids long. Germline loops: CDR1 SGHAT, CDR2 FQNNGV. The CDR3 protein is CASSLGQGGMDGYTF. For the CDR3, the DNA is TGTGCCAGCAGCTTAGGGCAGGGAGGAATGGATGGCTACACCTTC.

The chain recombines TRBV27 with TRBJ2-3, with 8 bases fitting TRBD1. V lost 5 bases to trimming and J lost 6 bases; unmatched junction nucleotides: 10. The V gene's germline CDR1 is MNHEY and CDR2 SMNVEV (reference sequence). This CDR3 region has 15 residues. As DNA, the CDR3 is TGTGCCAGCAGTACACCCCGACAGGGGATGGATACGCAGTATTTT. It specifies CASSTPRQGMDTQYF.

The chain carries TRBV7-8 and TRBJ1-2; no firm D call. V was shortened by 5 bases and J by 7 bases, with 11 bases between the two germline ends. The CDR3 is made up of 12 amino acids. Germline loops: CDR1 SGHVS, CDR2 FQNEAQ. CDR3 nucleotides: TGTGCCAGCAGCGCATCATCGGGTGGCTACACCTTC. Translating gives CASSASSGGYTF.

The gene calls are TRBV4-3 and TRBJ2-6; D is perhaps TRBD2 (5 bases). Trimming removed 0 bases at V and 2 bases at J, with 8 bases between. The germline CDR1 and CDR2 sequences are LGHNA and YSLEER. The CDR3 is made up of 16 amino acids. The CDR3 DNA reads TGCGCCAGCAGCCAAGATCGAGGGACTGGGGCCAACGTCCTGACTTTC. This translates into CASSQDRGTGANVLTF.

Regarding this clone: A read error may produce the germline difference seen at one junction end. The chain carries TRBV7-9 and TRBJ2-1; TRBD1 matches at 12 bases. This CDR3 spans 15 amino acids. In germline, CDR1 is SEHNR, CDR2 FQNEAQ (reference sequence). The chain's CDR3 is CASSYGTGGMYEQFF. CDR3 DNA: TGCGCCAGCAGCTACGGGACAGGGGGCATGTATGAGCAGTTCTTC. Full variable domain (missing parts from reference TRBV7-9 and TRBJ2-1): DTGVSQNPRHKITKRGQNVTFRCDPISEHNRLYWYRQTLGQGPEFLTYFQNEAQLEKSRLLSDRFSAERPKGSFSTLEIQRTEQGDSAMYLCASSYGTGGMYEQFFGPGTRLTVL.

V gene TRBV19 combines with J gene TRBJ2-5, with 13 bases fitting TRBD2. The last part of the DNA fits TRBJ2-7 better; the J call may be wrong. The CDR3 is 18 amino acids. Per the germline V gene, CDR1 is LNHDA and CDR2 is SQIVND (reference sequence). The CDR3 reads CASSISPGLAGEFVEQYF. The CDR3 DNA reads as TGTGCCAGTAGTATAAGCCCCGGACTAGCGGGGGAGTTCGTCGAGCAGTACTTC.

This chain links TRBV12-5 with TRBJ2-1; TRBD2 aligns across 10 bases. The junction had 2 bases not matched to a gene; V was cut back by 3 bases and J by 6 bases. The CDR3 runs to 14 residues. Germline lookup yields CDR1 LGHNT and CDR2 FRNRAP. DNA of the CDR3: TGTGCTAGTGGTTTAGCGGGGGGGTCCAATGAGCAGTTCTTC. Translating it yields CASGLAGGSNEQFF.

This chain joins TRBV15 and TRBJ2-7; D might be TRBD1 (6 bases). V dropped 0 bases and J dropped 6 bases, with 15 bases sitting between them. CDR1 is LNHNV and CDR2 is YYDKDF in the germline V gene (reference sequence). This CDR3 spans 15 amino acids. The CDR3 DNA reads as TGTGCCACCAGCAGAGAGGGGGCATTCGCACCCGAGCAGTACTTC. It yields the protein CATSREGAFAPEQYF.

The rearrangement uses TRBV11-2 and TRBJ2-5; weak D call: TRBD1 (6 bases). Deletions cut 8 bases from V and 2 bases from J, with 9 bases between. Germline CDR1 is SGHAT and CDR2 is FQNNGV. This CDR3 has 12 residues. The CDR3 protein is CASRDTQETQYF. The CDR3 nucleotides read TGTGCCAGCCGGGACACTCAAGAGACCCAGTACTTC. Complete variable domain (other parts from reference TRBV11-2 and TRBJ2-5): EAGVAQSPRYKIIEKRQSVAFWCNPISGHATLYWYQQILGQGPKLLIQFQNNGVVDDSQLPKDRFSAERLKGVDSTLKIQPAKLEDSAVYLCASRDTQETQYFGPGTRLLVL.

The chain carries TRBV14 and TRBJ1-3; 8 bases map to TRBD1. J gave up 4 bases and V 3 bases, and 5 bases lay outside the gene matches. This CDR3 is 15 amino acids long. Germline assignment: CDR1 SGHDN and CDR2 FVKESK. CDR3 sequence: CASSQTGVTGNTIYF. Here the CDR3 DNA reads TGTGCCAGCAGCCAGACAGGGGTGACAGGAAACACCATATATTTT.

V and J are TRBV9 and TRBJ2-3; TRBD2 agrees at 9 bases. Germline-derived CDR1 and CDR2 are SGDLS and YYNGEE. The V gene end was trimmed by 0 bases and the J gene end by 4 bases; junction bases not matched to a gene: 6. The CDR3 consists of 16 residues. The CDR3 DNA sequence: TGTGCCAGCAGCGTAGGCAAGCGGGGGGAACCAGATACGCAGTATTTT. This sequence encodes CASSVGKRGEPDTQYF.

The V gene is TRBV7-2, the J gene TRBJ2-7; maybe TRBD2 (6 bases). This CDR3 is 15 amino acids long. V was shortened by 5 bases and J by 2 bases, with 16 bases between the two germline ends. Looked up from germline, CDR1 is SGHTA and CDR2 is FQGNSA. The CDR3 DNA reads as TGTGCCAGCAGCCCCCACCCCTCGGGGGCCTACGAGCAGTACTTC. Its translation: CASSPHPSGAYEQYF.

In DNA form, the CDR3 reads TGTGCCAGCAGCTTGGGTTCAGGGGATTCGTTTGGCTACACCTTC. This codes for CASSLGSGDSFGYTF. The rearrangement joins TRBV7-8 to TRBJ1-2; tentatively, D is TRBD1 (6 bases). Germline CDR1 reads SGHVS; CDR2 reads FQNEAQ. CDR3 length: 15 residues. V was shortened by 3 bases and J by 7 bases, with 18 bases between the two germline ends.

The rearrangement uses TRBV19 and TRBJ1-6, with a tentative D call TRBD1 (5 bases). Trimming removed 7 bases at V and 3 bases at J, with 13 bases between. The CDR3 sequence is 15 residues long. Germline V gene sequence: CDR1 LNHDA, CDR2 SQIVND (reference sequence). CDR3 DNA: TGTGCCAGTAACCAGGGTCCCAACTATAATTCACCCCTCCACTTT. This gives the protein CASNQGPNYNSPLHF.

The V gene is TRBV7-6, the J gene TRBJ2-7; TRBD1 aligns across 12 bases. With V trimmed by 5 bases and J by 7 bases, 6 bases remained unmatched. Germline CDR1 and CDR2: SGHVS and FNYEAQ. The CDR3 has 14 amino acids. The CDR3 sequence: CASSLGTGGKEQYF. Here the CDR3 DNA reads TGTGCCAGCAGCCTCGGGACAGGGGGCAAGGAGCAGTACTTC.

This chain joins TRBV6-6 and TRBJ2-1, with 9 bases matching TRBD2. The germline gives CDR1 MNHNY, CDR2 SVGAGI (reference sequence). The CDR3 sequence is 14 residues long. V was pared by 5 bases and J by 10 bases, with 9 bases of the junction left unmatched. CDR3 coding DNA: TGTGCCAGCAGTCCTCTGCGGGGGGGCTGGGAGCAGTTCTTC. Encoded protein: CASSPLRGGWEQFF.

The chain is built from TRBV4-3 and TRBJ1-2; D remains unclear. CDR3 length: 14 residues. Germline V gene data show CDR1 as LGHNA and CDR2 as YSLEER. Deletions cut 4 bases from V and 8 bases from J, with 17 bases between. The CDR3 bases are TGCGCCAGCAGCCTCACGTTGGAGAGGGAAGGCTACACCTTC. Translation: CASSLTLEREGYTF.

Written as DNA, the CDR3 is TGTGCCAGTAGTCAGGCAGGGGTAAGGGGGTATAGCAATCAGCCCCAGCATTTT. Translating it yields CASSQAGVRGYSNQPQHF. The rearrangement joins TRBV19 to TRBJ1-5; weak D call: TRBD1 (6 bases). Germline V gene data show CDR1 as LNHDA and CDR2 as SQIVND (reference sequence). The ends were cut back, 5 bases at V and 0 bases at J, with 20 bases in the middle. This CDR3 has 18 amino acids.

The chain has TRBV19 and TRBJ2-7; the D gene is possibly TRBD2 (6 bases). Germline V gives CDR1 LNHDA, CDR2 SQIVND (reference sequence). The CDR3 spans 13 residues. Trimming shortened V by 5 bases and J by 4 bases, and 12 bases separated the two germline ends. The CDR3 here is CASSFGGGYEQYF. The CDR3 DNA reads TGTGCCAGTAGTTTCGGAGGAGGGTACGAGCAGTACTTC. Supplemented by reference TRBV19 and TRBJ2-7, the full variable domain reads DGGITQSPKYLFRKEGQNVTLSCEQNLNHDAMYWYRQDPGQGLRLIYYSQIVNDFQKGDIAEGYSVSREKKESFPLTVTSAQKNPTAFYLCASSFGGGYEQYFGPGTRLTVT.

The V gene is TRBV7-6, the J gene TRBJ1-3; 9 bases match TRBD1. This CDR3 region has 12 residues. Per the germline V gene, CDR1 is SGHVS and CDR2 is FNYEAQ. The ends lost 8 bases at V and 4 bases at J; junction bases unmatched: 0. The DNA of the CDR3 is TGTGCCAGCGGGACAGGGGGAAACACCATATATTTT. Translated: CASGTGGNTIYF.